These 11 T cell receptor beta chains originate from one sample sequenced in a study of HIV-infected children after antiretroviral therapy interruption. As to treatment: PENTA 11 planned treatment interruption arm or continuous ART arm. A 3' RACE protocol on RNA, with unique molecular identifiers, produced the TCR library. One entry per CDR3 protein results from TCRdb running MiXCR on the 3' RACE reads. The sample carries 35,000 to 50,000 distinct CDR3 sequences, about 6% recorded once. The sample was CD45RA+ CD4+ T cells from PBMCs, pooled from several time points, taken from a donor given antiretroviral therapy, either interrupted or continuous. Subset denoted: naive CD4+ CD45RA+ CD45RO- T cells. These receptors were taken from a pool of human donors with HIV.

This clonotype appeared many times. The rearrangement uses TRBV12-3 or TRBV12-4 and TRBJ1-1; no definite D call. Trimming removed 7 bases from V and 4 bases from J, with 10 bases in between. This CDR3 is 12 amino acids long. In DNA form, the CDR3 reads TGTGCCAGCATTTCCCGGCGCACTGAAGCTTTCTTT. Translated, it gives CASISRRTEAFF.

In its sample, this clonotype was seen many times. The V and J genes are TRBV19 and TRBJ2-2; D unresolved. CDR3 size: 16 residues. The V end lost 2 bases, the J end lost 0 bases, and 10 bases lay between the germline ends. Germline V gene lookup returns CDR1 LNHDA and CDR2 SQIVND (reference sequence). The CDR3 protein is CASSIRGLPNTGELFF. The CDR3 bases are TGTGCCAGTAGTATACGAGGTTTACCGAACACCGGGGAGCTGTTTTTT.

Concerning this clonotype itself: A much larger clone differs by one base, so this may be a read error. This rearrangement joins TRBV3-1 to TRBJ2-1; unclear D gene. This CDR3 contains 11 residues. Trimming cost V 1 base and J 13 bases, with 8 bases left between them. Germline loops: CDR1 LGHDT, CDR2 YNNKEL (reference sequence). CDR3: CASSQVPRQFF. CDR3 in DNA: TGTGCCAGCAGCCAAGTGCCAAGACAGTTCTTC.

In this sample, this clonotype turned up many times. V and J are TRBV6-4 and TRBJ2-3, with 10 nucleotides matching TRBD1. Germline CDR1 MRHNA, CDR2 SNTAGT. This CDR3 comprises 13 residues. Losses at the gene ends were 11 bases for V and 4 bases for J; bases not matched to a gene: 6. The CDR3 coding sequence is TGTGCCTCCCGGGACAGGGGATCAGATACGCAGTATTTT. Translated, it gives CASRDRGSDTQYF.

This clonotype was seen only a few times. The chain links TRBV7-9 to TRBJ2-3; D gene unclear. V gave up 5 bases and J gave up 4 bases, with 16 bases separating them. The CDR3 length is 15 residues. Germline V gene sequence: CDR1 SEHNR, CDR2 FQNEAQ (reference sequence). For the CDR3, the DNA is TGTGCCAGCAGCCCTCGACGGGTTGGGCCAGATACGCAGTATTTT. It translates to CASSPRRVGPDTQYF.

The J gene is TRBJ1-5, the V gene TRBV28, with 9 nucleotides matching TRBD1. CDR1 and CDR2 (germline): MDHEN, SYDVKM. J was trimmed by 4 bases and V by 3 bases; bases with no gene match: 13. The CDR3 spans 18 residues. The CDR3 loop is CASSFPLQGAARNQPQHF. The CDR3 nucleotides read TGTGCCAGCAGTTTCCCGTTACAGGGGGCGGCCCGTAATCAGCCCCAGCATTTT.

This clonotype was counted many times. J is TRBJ2-2 and V is TRBV2, with 9 bases aligning to TRBD2. This CDR3 region has 16 residues. Losses at the gene ends were 4 bases for V and 7 bases for J; bases not matched to a gene: 10. From germline, CDR1 is SNHLY and CDR2 FYNNEI. CDR3 in amino acids: CASSGSSGGRIGELFF. DNA for the CDR3: TGTGCCAGCAGTGGATCGAGCGGGGGGCGTATCGGGGAGCTGTTTTTT.

The table lists this clonotype with many counts. V is TRBV6-5 and J is TRBJ2-7; 7 bases match TRBD1. Germline V gene sequence: CDR1 MNHEY, CDR2 SVGAGI. The CDR3 covers 16 residues. With V trimmed by 0 bases and J by 5 bases, 10 bases remained unmatched. CDR3 loop: CASSYSRQGIIHEQYF. For the CDR3, the DNA is TGTGCCAGCAGTTACTCGCGACAGGGAATCATCCACGAGCAGTACTTC.

There are many counts of this clonotype. The chain employs TRBV2 and TRBJ1-1; weak D call: TRBD1 (6 bases). V lost 8 bases and J lost 4, with 14 bases in between. The CDR3 runs 13 residues. CDR1 and CDR2 (germline): SNHLY, FYNNEI. CDR3 coding DNA: TGTGCCAGCGGTCGGGGAGGGGGCACTGAAGCTTTCTTT. Translation: CASGRGGGTEAFF.

The chain is built from TRBV12-3 or TRBV12-4 and TRBJ2-2; D is undetermined. The CDR3 spans 13 residues. The ends were cut back, 2 bases at V and 5 bases at J, with 6 bases in the middle. The CDR3 spells CASSLTATGELFF. The CDR3 region has the DNA TGTGCCAGCAGTTTAACTGCGACCGGGGAGCTGTTTTTT.

The table lists this clonotype with many counts. One junction end disagrees with the germline gene, perhaps due to a read error. CDR3 amino acids: CASGDSQNTLYF. CDR3 DNA sequence: TGTGCCAGCGGGGACAGTCAAAACACCTTGTACTTT. This chain uses TRBV6-6 with TRBJ2-4; 7 nucleotides match TRBD1. The germline V gene has CDR1 MNHNY and CDR2 SVGAGI (reference sequence). The CDR3 covers 12 residues.